This T cell receptor beta chain emerged from a study of early T cells in non-severe SARS-CoV-2 infection. Across the whole study: Sequencing targeted bulk RNA from unsorted whole blood, leaving chains unpaired.

This clonotype was counted only a few times. CDR3 length equals 17 residues. Between the trimmed V and J ends, which lost 2 bases and 3 bases, there was a span of 16 bases. Unique molecular identifiers were affixed to single, distinct cDNA molecules. TCRdb independently ran MiXCR on the 5' RACE reads; one entry per CDR3 protein. The sample consists of tens of thousands of distinct CDR3 sequences, about 15% of them appearing once. The chain recombines TRBV12-3 or TRBV12-4 with TRBJ2-2, with a weak D call TRBD2 (5 bases). The TCR sequence derives from an adult who was a healthcare worker with PCR-confirmed SARS-CoV-2 infection or an uninfected control (not recorded which). The sequenced material came from whole blood. The CDR3 is CASSLTGWGVDTGELFF. For the CDR3, the DNA is TGTGCCAGCAGTTTAACTGGTTGGGGAGTTGACACCGGGGAGCTGTTTTTT.